This entry lists 28 T cell receptor beta chains sequenced from one sample in a study of molecular identifiers for immune sequencing clone quantification. TCRdb re-derived calls from the PCR reads in MiXCR, one entry per CDR3 protein. There are fewer than 100,000 distinct CDR3 sequences in the sample; roughly a fifth occur only once, and about 1% lies in the top ten. Sequenced: naive CD8+ T cells from blood, with Jurkat cell RNA spiked in. Described subset: FACS-sorted CD8+CD4-CCR7+CD45RA+ naive T cells. The receptors were sampled from a human donor in good health. Some libraries in this study had Jurkat cell RNA spiked in.

This clonotype was counted ten times or more. This chain uses TRBV5-4 with TRBJ2-2; 10 nucleotides match TRBD2. This CDR3 is 15 amino acids long. Germline V CDR1 and CDR2: SGHNT, YYREEE (reference sequence). Trimming cost V 4 bases and J 3 bases; bases outside gene matches: 3. The CDR3 protein is CASSHTSGDTGELFF. The DNA for the CDR3 is TGTGCCAGCAGCCATACTAGCGGGGACACCGGGGAGCTGTTTTTT.

This clonotype was seen many times. The chain recombines TRBV14 with TRBJ2-7; D gene uncertain. V lost 4 bases, J lost 2 bases, and 0 bases lay in between. CDR1 is SGHDN and CDR2 is FVKESK in the germline V gene. The CDR3 runs 10 residues. Here the CDR3 DNA reads TGTGCCAGCAGCCCCTACGAGCAGTACTTC. Its translation is CASSPYEQYF.

This clonotype was seen ten or more times. For the CDR3, the DNA is TGTGCCAGCAGCCCCTCGGCAGACCGGGATACGCAGTATTTT. Translated, it gives CASSPSADRDTQYF. The chain is built from TRBV7-6 and TRBJ2-3; no reliable D call. The CDR3 has 14 amino acids. CDR1 is SGHVS and CDR2 is FNYEAQ in the germline V gene. Trimming pared 5 bases from V and 6 bases from J, leaving 15 bases between.

For this clonotype: This may be a read error, as it is one base from a much larger clone. V and J are TRBV15 and TRBJ1-1; D possibly corresponds to TRBD1 (5 bases). The CDR3 has 16 residues. Per germline, CDR1 LNHNV and CDR2 YYDKDF (reference sequence). The CDR3 protein is CATSRGGLHMNTVAFF. CDR3 nucleotides: TGTGCCACCAGCAGAGGGGGACTGCATATGAACACTGTAGCTTTCTTT. The full variable domain, rest sourced from reference TRBV15 and TRBJ1-1, is DAMVIQNPRYQVTQFGKPVTLSCSQTLNHNVMYWYQQKSSQAPKLLFHYYDKDFNNEADTPDNFQSRRPNTSFCFLDIRSPGLGDTAMYLCATSRGGLHMNTVAFFGQGTRLTVV.

The chain couples TRBV4-3 to TRBJ2-3; D not certain. The V end lost 0 bases, the J end lost 2 bases, and 9 bases lay between the germline ends. This CDR3 region has 15 residues. In germline, CDR1 is LGHNA, CDR2 YSLEER. The DNA of the CDR3 is TGCGCCAGCAGCCAAGATAATCAATACACAGATACGCAGTATTTT. Its translation is CASSQDNQYTDTQYF.

The chain recombines TRBV30 with TRBJ2-1, with TRBD2 matching 7 bases. Per germline, CDR1 GTSNPN and CDR2 SVGIG (reference sequence). The length of the CDR3 is 14 residues. Losses at the gene ends were 4 bases for V and 8 bases for J; bases not matched to a gene: 11. The CDR3: CAWNLGGRLDEQFF. CDR3 DNA sequence: TGTGCCTGGAATTTAGGCGGGAGATTAGATGAGCAGTTCTTC. Based on the CDR3 plus reference TRBV30 and TRBJ2-1, the full variable domain is SQTIHQWPATLVQPVGSPLSLECTVEGTSNPNLYWYRQAAGRGLQLLFYSVGIGQISSEVPQNLSASRPQDRQFILSSKKLLLSDSGFYLCAWNLGGRLDEQFFGPGTRLTVL.

This clonotype is a singleton in its sample. A much larger clone is a single base away; this may be a read error. This CDR3 is missing its conserved last phenylalanine or tryptophan, likely due to a read error. The chain couples TRBV6-5 to TRBJ1-1, with 7 bases lining up with TRBD1. CDR1 is MNHEY and CDR2 is SVGAGI in the germline V gene. V trimming: 2 bases; J trimming: 1 base; junction bases outside the gene matches: 1. The CDR3 runs to 14 residues. The CDR3 reads CASSYRTGNTEAFS. In nucleotides, the CDR3 is TGTGCCAGCAGTTACCGGACAGGGAACACTGAAGCTTTCTCT.

This clonotype showed up many times. The CDR3 nucleotides are TGTGCCAGCAGTCCTACAGCCCGGGCGGTCTATGGCTACACCTTC. Residues: CASSPTARAVYGYTF. V and J are TRBV12-3 or TRBV12-4 and TRBJ1-2; D remains ambiguous. This CDR3 is 15 amino acids long. V was trimmed by 5 bases and J by 4 bases, leaving 17 bases between them.

This clonotype was recorded many times. V and J are TRBV7-2 and TRBJ1-2; unclear D gene. The length of the CDR3 is 15 residues. Germline loops: CDR1 SGHTA, CDR2 FQGNSA. V was shortened by 5 bases and J by 7 bases, with 20 bases between the two germline ends. CDR3 in amino acids: CASSRELSGIGGYTF. CDR3 nucleotides: TGTGCCAGCAGCCGGGAGTTATCTGGGATCGGTGGCTACACCTTC.

This clonotype was counted ten times or more. The chain uses TRBV6-2 or TRBV6-3 and TRBJ2-2; D is perhaps TRBD2 (6 bases). Germline-derived CDR1 and CDR2 are MNHEY and SVGEGT. CDR3 size: 18 residues. Trimming shortened V by 6 bases and J by 4 bases, and 24 bases separated the two germline ends. The CDR3 region is CASSQFSGFEVGTGELFF. The CDR3 nucleotides are TGTGCCAGCAGCCAATTTAGCGGCTTCGAAGTTGGCACCGGGGAGCTGTTTTTT.

This clonotype has ten or more counts. The V gene is TRBV29-1, the J gene TRBJ2-3; 15 bases fit TRBD2. Germline trimming cut 7 bases from V and 6 bases from J; bases unmatched to any gene: 14. This CDR3 has 17 residues. CDR1 is SQVTM, CDR2 ANQGSEA, per germline. This chain's CDR3 is CSAGGLAGGGRADTQYF. In DNA form, the CDR3 reads TGCAGCGCCGGGGGACTAGCGGGGGGTGGACGGGCGGATACGCAGTATTTT.

The chain couples TRBV9 to TRBJ2-7, with a tentative D call TRBD2 (5 bases). V was trimmed by 0 bases and J by 1 base, leaving 5 bases between them. The CDR3 covers 13 residues. The germline CDR1 and CDR2 sequences are SGDLS and YYNGEE. This CDR3 reads CASSVAGSYEQYF. CDR3 coding DNA: TGTGCCAGCAGCGTAGCGGGATCCTACGAGCAGTACTTC.

This clonotype was counted ten times or more. V and J are TRBV7-6 and TRBJ1-1; D is ambiguous. CDR3 size: 15 residues. Germline V CDR1 and CDR2: SGHVS, FNYEAQ. Trimming cost V 0 bases and J 1 base, with 9 bases left between them. This chain's CDR3 is CASSLAAGWNTEAFF. The CDR3 coding sequence is TGTGCCAGCAGCTTAGCTGCGGGATGGAACACTGAAGCTTTCTTT.

With regard to this clonotype: This may come from a read error, since a much larger clone is one base off. This chain uses TRBV7-6 with TRBJ2-3; D is unresolved. CDR3 length: 15 amino acids. From germline, CDR1 is SGHVS and CDR2 FNYEAQ. Written as DNA, the CDR3 is TGTGCCAGCAGCTTAGTAAAAGCTTACACAGATACGCGGTATTTT. The encoded protein is CASSLVKAYTDTRYF.

This clonotype was counted many times. The chain carries TRBV6-2 or TRBV6-3 and TRBJ1-5, with 8 bases matching TRBD1. Germline V gene sequence: CDR1 MNHEY, CDR2 SVGEGT. The CDR3 consists of 16 residues. After removal of 2 bases from V and 2 bases from J, the junction contained 5 bases not matched to a gene. DNA of the CDR3: TGTGCCAGCAGTTACCGGACAGGGTTTGGCAATCAGCCCCAGCATTTT. This codes for CASSYRTGFGNQPQHF.

This clonotype was recorded at least ten times. This chain joins TRBV4-1 and TRBJ1-5; TRBD1 might be the D (5 bases). This CDR3 comprises 14 residues. Deletions cut 0 bases from V and 7 bases from J, with 10 bases between. Germline assignment: CDR1 MGHRA and CDR2 YSYEKL. The CDR3 DNA follows: TGCGCCAGCAGCCAAGACAAGGGGTGGCAGCCCCAGCATTTT. As protein: CASSQDKGWQPQHF.

This clonotype was recorded at least ten times. The CDR3 here is CASSLEGYLGTEAFF. CDR3 bases: TGTGCCAGCAGCTTAGAAGGGTACTTGGGCACTGAAGCTTTCTTT. The rearrangement uses TRBV13 and TRBJ1-1; D gene unclear. The V and J ends lost 1 base and 4 bases respectively, with 13 bases between them. The CDR3 has 15 residues. Per the germline V gene, CDR1 is PRHDT and CDR2 is FYEKMQ (reference sequence).

Comments on this clonotype: A junction boundary mismatches the germline segment, possibly from a read error. The V call is TRBV7-9, the J call TRBJ2-3, with D possibly being TRBD1 (5 bases). This CDR3 has 16 amino acids. Germline lookup yields CDR1 SEHNR and CDR2 FQNEAQ (reference sequence). Written as DNA, the CDR3 is TGTGCCAGCAGTTCTTACCCACGACAGTACACAGGTACGCAGTATTTT. Translating gives CASSSYPRQYTGTQYF.

This clonotype showed up just a few times. V usage is TRBV6-6 and J usage is TRBJ1-1, with unresolved D. The length of the CDR3 is 13 residues. Between the trimmed V and J ends, which lost 2 bases and 1 base, there was a span of 5 bases. The germline CDR1 and CDR2 sequences are MNHNY and SVGAGI (reference sequence). The CDR3 spells CASSYEQNTEAFF. The CDR3 DNA reads as TGTGCCAGCAGTTACGAGCAGAACACTGAAGCTTTCTTT.

This clonotype has ten or more counts. This sequence joins TRBV23-1 and TRBJ1-5; D remains unclear. TRBV23-1 is recorded as an ORF, its role being uncertain. The CDR3 runs 12 residues. The V end was cut by 8 bases, the J end by 6 bases, with 11 bases between. As DNA, the CDR3 is TGCGCCAGCGCCTCAAAGGTTCAGCCCCAGCATTTT. Protein sequence: CASASKVQPQHF.

The V and J genes are TRBV11-2 and TRBJ2-3; D is perhaps TRBD1 (7 bases). V lost 5 bases and J 6 bases, leaving 15 bases between the germline ends. CDR3 length: 14 amino acids. Germline V gene data show CDR1 as SGHAT and CDR2 as FQNNGV. The CDR3 nucleotides read TGTGCCAGCAGCCCGCAGGGGGGCAGGGATACGCAGTATTTT. Translated: CASSPQGGRDTQYF.

As to this clonotype: This may stem from a read error, because a much larger clone lies one nucleotide away. The gene calls are TRBV20-1 and TRBJ1-1; a possible D gene is TRBD1 (5 bases). CDR1 DFQATT and CDR2 SNEGSKA come from the germline V gene (reference sequence). This CDR3 has 17 residues. CDR3 region: CSAITRDAQSGWTEASF. CDR3 nucleotides: TGCAGTGCTATAACCCGGGACGCCCAATCGGGGTGGACTGAAGCTTCCTTT.

In its sample, this clonotype was seen a few times. CDR3 protein: CSAPAGPRSYNEQFF. As DNA, the CDR3 is TGCAGTGCTCCGGCCGGGCCCCGCTCCTACAATGAGCAGTTCTTC. The J gene is TRBJ2-1, the V gene TRBV20-1; D remains ambiguous. The CDR3 sequence is 15 residues long. V lost 5 bases and J 0 bases, leaving 14 bases between the germline ends. Per germline, CDR1 DFQATT and CDR2 SNEGSKA (reference sequence).

This clonotype was seen only a few times. V usage is TRBV19 and J usage is TRBJ2-1, with D hard to call. V lost 4 bases to trimming and J lost 1 base, with 11 bases between them. Germline-derived CDR1 and CDR2 are LNHDA and SQIVND (reference sequence). The CDR3 contains 15 residues. This chain's CDR3 is CASSSLGPSYNEQFF. CDR3 nucleotides: TGTGCCAGTAGTAGCCTAGGTCCGTCCTACAATGAGCAGTTCTTC.

The chain joins TRBV28 to TRBJ2-7, with D possibly being TRBD2 (5 bases). The V gene lost 4 bases and the J gene lost 1 base, with 8 bases spanning the gap. The CDR3 covers 13 residues. CDR1 and CDR2 (germline): MDHEN, SYDVKM. This chain's CDR3 is CASSSRLSYEQYF. The CDR3 coding sequence is TGTGCCAGCAGTTCTCGACTATCCTACGAGCAGTACTTC.

The sample holds many counts of this clonotype. The chain combines TRBV6-5 with TRBJ1-1; 11 positions agree with TRBD1. The V gene's germline CDR1 is MNHEY and CDR2 SVGAGI. V lost 1 base, J lost 3 bases, and 1 base stayed unmatched. CDR3 size: 15 residues. In DNA form, the CDR3 reads TGTGCCAGCAGTTACTGGACAGGGGGCTACACTGAAGCTTTCTTT. Translating it yields CASSYWTGGYTEAFF.

This clonotype was counted ten times or more. The gene calls are TRBV12-3 or TRBV12-4 and TRBJ2-7, with TRBD1 matching over 7 bases. V lost 5 bases to trimming and J lost 7 bases; unmatched junction nucleotides: 8. The CDR3 runs to 13 residues. DNA for the CDR3: TGTGCCAGCAGTCCAGAGGGGGCTTGGGAGCAGTACTTC. It is translated as CASSPEGAWEQYF.

The chain combines TRBV20-1 with TRBJ2-7, with 12 bases aligning to TRBD2. V gave up 1 base and J gave up 1 base; unmatched junction bases: 5. The CDR3 has 16 amino acids. Germline V gene lookup returns CDR1 DFQATT and CDR2 SNEGSKA (reference sequence). CDR3 loop: CSARVLAGGLSYEQYF. Written as DNA, the CDR3 is TGCAGTGCTAGAGTGCTAGCGGGAGGGCTTTCCTACGAGCAGTACTTC.